At least ten counts were recorded for the clone carrying this T cell receptor (beta chain). TCRdb passed the RT-PCR reads through MiXCR, listing each CDR3 protein once. The sample consists of around 580,000 distinct CDR3 sequences, 12% to 15% of them appearing once. There are 14 residues in the CDR3. Trimming shortened V by 4 bases and J by 6 bases, and 15 bases separated the two germline ends. Germline values: CDR1 SEHNR, CDR2 FQNEAQ (reference sequence). This entry comes from a study of response to subunit inactivated influenza vaccine. Here the sequenced sample was PBMCs from blood, taken approximately 12 days after vaccination. This clonotype originated in a man aged 45 to 65 who received an inactivated influenza vaccine. The chain links TRBV7-9 to TRBJ1-2; unclear D gene. CDR3 DNA: TGTGCCAGCAGCTCGTCGGGAGGGAAAAATGGCTACACCTTC. Protein sequence: CASSSSGGKNGYTF.